One sample yielded the 12 T cell receptor beta chains listed below, sequenced in a study of CD8+ T cells in alopecia areata. Reverse transcription of extracted RNA yielded cDNA, which provided the sequencing template. Libraries were prepared by immunoSEQ multiplex PCR; TCRdb keeps only in-frame clonotypes and omits some of them. This table holds 150,000 to 200,000 clones, around three fifths found once. The treatment denotes: oral pan-JAK inhibitor, 5-10 mg twice daily. Sequences were derived from CD4+ T cells sorted from blood, sampled at week 24, from a patient treated with tofacitinib. These receptors were collected from a human donor with alopecia areata.

This clone was observed once. The rearrangement uses TRBV23-1 and TRBJ2-7, with D unresolved. TRBV23-1 is flagged as an ORF with uncertain function. The CDR3 spans 13 residues. V was pared by 2 bases and J by 2 bases, with 7 bases between. DNA for the CDR3: TGCGCCAGCAGTCAAAGCTATCCCTACGAGCAGTACTTC. This encodes CASSQSYPYEQYF.

The J gene is TRBJ1-6, the V gene TRBV9; tentative D call: TRBD1 (5 bases). V lost 4 bases and J lost 10, with 21 bases in between. The CDR3 runs to 16 residues. The V gene's germline CDR1 is SGDLS and CDR2 YYNGEE. The CDR3 DNA reads as TGTGCCAGCAGCCCCCAGGGAGGTCCAGGTAGCTCACCCCTCCACTTT. Protein product: CASSPQGGPGSSPLHF.

This clone was detected only a few times. Other DNA sequences within the sample encode an identical CDR3. V gene TRBV30 combines with J gene TRBJ2-5; no clear D. The germline CDR1 and CDR2 sequences are GTSNPN and SVGIG (reference sequence). Trimming removed 0 bases at V and 4 bases at J, with 3 bases between. The CDR3 is 11 residues long. As DNA, the CDR3 is TGTGCCTGGAGTGTCGGAGAGACCCAGTACTTC. This gives the protein CAWSVGETQYF. The full variable domain, completed using reference TRBV30 and TRBJ2-5, is SQTIHQWPATLVQPVGSPLSLECTVEGTSNPNLYWYRQAAGRGLQLLFYSVGIGQISSEVPQNLSASRPQDRQFILSSKKLLLSDSGFYLCAWSVGETQYFGPGTRLLVL.

The chain uses TRBV29-1 and TRBJ1-1; TRBD1 agrees at 7 bases. Unmatched junction bases numbered 8, after V lost 5 bases and J lost 2 bases. CDR1 and CDR2 from the germline V gene are SQVTM and ANQGSEA. CDR3 length: 14 residues. DNA of the CDR3: TGCAGCGTTTCACGGACAGGAGGAAACACTGAAGCTTTCTTT. It codes for CSVSRTGGNTEAFF.

This clone appeared a few times. The chain links TRBV18 to TRBJ2-6, with D perhaps matching TRBD1 (5 bases). The V end was cut by 3 bases, the J end by 0 bases, with 24 bases between. CDR1 and CDR2 from the germline V gene are KGHSH and LQKENI. The CDR3 loop spans 21 amino acids. CDR3: CASSPQSLVDSLFSGANVLTF. CDR3 sequence (DNA): TGTGCCAGCTCACCGCAGTCATTAGTCGACAGCCTTTTCTCTGGGGCCAACGTCCTGACTTTC.

The rearrangement uses TRBV6-1 and TRBJ2-2; D ambiguous. The CDR3 runs to 13 residues. Germline CDR1 is MNHNS and CDR2 is SASEGT. With 4 bases removed from V and 6 bases from J, the gap between germline ends came to 9 bases. In nucleotides, the CDR3 is TGTGCCAGCAGTGCCGCCCGCGCCGGGGAGCTGTTTTTT. Its protein product is CASSAARAGELFF.

CDR3: CASNQGVQPQHF. The CDR3 DNA reads as TGTGCCAGTAACCAGGGTGTGCAGCCCCAGCATTTT. The chain has TRBV19 and TRBJ1-5; perhaps TRBD1 as D (5 bases). This CDR3 is 12 amino acids long. Germline values: CDR1 LNHDA, CDR2 SQIVND (reference sequence). V was shortened by 7 bases and J by 7 bases, with 11 bases between the two germline ends.

This clone turned up a few times. This chain connects TRBV29-1 to TRBJ1-2; unclear D gene. This CDR3 is 13 amino acids long. Per germline, CDR1 SQVTM and CDR2 ANQGSEA. V was cut by 6 bases and J by 4 bases, with 15 bases left in between. Here the CDR3 reads CSVAMKASYGYTF. CDR3 in DNA: TGCAGCGTCGCGATGAAAGCCAGCTATGGCTACACCTTC.

V and J are TRBV29-1 and TRBJ1-4, with a possible D match to TRBD1 (5 bases). Trimming shortened V by 6 bases and J by 8 bases, and 13 bases separated the two germline ends. The CDR3 contains 12 residues. Germline V lookup: CDR1 SQVTM, CDR2 ANQGSEA. The CDR3 is CSVSAREEKLFF. The CDR3 nucleotides are TGCAGCGTCTCAGCCAGGGAGGAAAAACTGTTTTTT.

This rearrangement joins TRBV9 to TRBJ1-6, with D unresolved. Trimming removed 4 bases from V and 12 bases from J, with 14 bases in between. The CDR3 totals 13 residues. The germline gives CDR1 SGDLS, CDR2 YYNGEE. The CDR3 DNA reads as TGTGCCAGCAGCCCCGAAGAGGCGTTACCCCTCCACTTT. As protein: CASSPEEALPLHF. The full variable domain, its missing parts supplied by reference TRBV9 and TRBJ1-6, is DSGVTQTPKHLITATGQRVTLRCSPRSGDLSVYWYQQSLDQGLQFLIQYYNGEERAKGNILERFSAQQFPDLHSELNLSSLELGDSALYFCASSPEEALPLHFGNGTRLTVT.

This clone appeared once. V usage is TRBV19 and J usage is TRBJ1-2, with a possible D match to TRBD1 (5 bases). This CDR3 comprises 11 residues. Trimming removed 3 bases at V and 8 bases at J, with 7 bases between. CDR1 and CDR2 (germline): LNHDA, SQIVND (reference sequence). The CDR3 region is CASSMGVGYTF. The DNA of the CDR3 is TGTGCCAGTAGTATGGGGGTCGGCTACACCTTC.

This chain joins TRBV29-1 and TRBJ2-3; D unresolved. This CDR3 spans 14 amino acids. With 4 bases removed from V and 3 bases from J, the gap between germline ends came to 14 bases. Germline values: CDR1 SQVTM, CDR2 ANQGSEA. The CDR3: CSVGFSEITDTQYF. CDR3 DNA sequence: TGCAGCGTTGGTTTCTCGGAAATTACAGATACGCAGTATTTT.